A selection of T cell receptor beta chains follows, all from one sample in a study of shared clonotypes between healthy human individuals. Measured with immunoSEQ multiplex PCR; TCRdb has only the in-frame clones, and not every one. The sample records 2,500,000 or so clones, around nine tenths being singletons. Sequencing was performed on naive CD4+ T cells sorted from blood. These receptors originate from a man aged 18 to 35 in good health. The CDR3 runs from the conserved cysteine through the conserved F or W. A D gene is named only where the DNA matches it firmly. Some rows mark clone size as missing; the rest say once, few, many or name a class of expanded clone.

>NA|NA|TRBJ2-7|TRBV5-1
CASSHAVLVSSYEQYF
TGCGCCAGCAGCCATGCCGTTCTCGTTAGCTCCTACGAGCAGTACTTC
>TRBD1|NA|TRBJ1-2|TRBV6-5
CASSFSQGARHGYTF
TGTGCCAGCAGTTTCTCCCAGGGGGCGCGCCATGGCTACACCTTC
>TRBD2|NA|TRBJ2-3|TRBV6-4
CASSDVAGGFTDTQYF
TGTGCCAGCAGTGACGTGGCGGGGGGATTCACAGATACGCAGTATTTT
>NA|NA|TRBJ1-1|TRBV5-6
CASSFQIGTEAFF
TGTGCCAGCAGCTTTCAGATCGGCACTGAAGCTTTCTTT
>TRBD2|once|TRBJ2-5|TRBV2
CASSEALAGGQETQYF
TGTGCCAGCAGTGAAGCTCTAGCGGGGGGGCAAGAGACCCAGTACTTC
>NA|NA|TRBJ2-2|TRBV5-5
CASSLTQPRELFF
TGTGCCAGCAGCTTGACACAGCCGAGGGAGCTGTTTTTT
>NA|NA|TRBJ2-7|TRBV7-2
CASSSNGGLTYEQYF
TGTGCCAGCAGTTCCAACGGCGGGCTTACCTACGAGCAGTACTTC
>NA|NA|TRBJ2-7|TRBV5-8
CASSSNWGSTGKYYEQYF
TGTGCCAGCAGCTCGAATTGGGGATCGACTGGGAAATACTACGAGCAGTACTTC
>NA|NA|TRBJ1-1|TRBV5-8
CASSRLRGGGWNTEAFF
TGTGCCAGCAGCCGGTTGAGAGGGGGGGGATGGAACACTGAAGCTTTCTTT
>TRBD2|NA|TRBJ2-5|TRBV19
CASSIGLAGAETQYF
TGTGCCAGTAGTATCGGCCTAGCGGGAGCAGAGACCCAGTACTTC
>NA|NA|TRBJ2-3|TRBV2
CASTGQEGDTQYF
TGTGCCAGCACCGGACAGGAGGGAGATACGCAGTATTTT
>NA|NA|TRBJ1-2|TRBV28
CASTSAGFYGYTF
TGTGCCAGCACCTCGGCAGGGTTCTATGGCTACACCTTC
>TRBD1|NA|TRBJ2-1|TRBV7-9
CASSLGQGASNEQFF
TGTGCCAGCAGCTTAGGCCAGGGGGCCTCCAATGAGCAGTTCTTC
>NA|NA|TRBJ1-2|TRBV9
CASSAQPDGGTYYGYTF
TGTGCCAGCAGCGCCCAGCCAGACGGTGGGACCTACTATGGCTACACCTTC
>TRBD2|NA|TRBJ2-5|TRBV5-1
CASSFTSGTQETQYF
TGCGCCAGCAGCTTCACTAGCGGGACACAAGAGACCCAGTACTTC
>TRBD2|NA|TRBJ2-3|TRBV29-1
CSVGAGGTDTQYF
TGCAGCGTTGGGGCGGGGGGCACAGATACGCAGTATTTT
>NA|few|TRBJ1-1|TRBV6-1
CASLYDGNTEAFF
TGTGCCAGCCTGTACGACGGGAACACTGAAGCTTTCTTT
>TRBD2|NA|TRBJ2-7|TRBV9
CASSLGLAGSSYEQYF
TGTGCCAGCAGCTTAGGACTAGCGGGCTCTTCCTACGAGCAGTACTTC
>TRBD2|NA|TRBJ2-7|TRBV18
CASSISGTSGYEQYF
TGTGCCAGCTCAATCTCCGGCACTAGCGGATACGAGCAGTACTTC
>NA|NA|TRBJ1-3|TRBV18
CASSPPGRTGNTIYF
TGTGCCAGCTCACCACCGGGGAGAACTGGAAACACCATATATTTT
>NA|NA|TRBJ1-6|TRBV21-1
CASSKAGVGNSPLHF
TGTGCCAGCAGCAAGGCCGGGGTGGGGAATTCACCCCTCCACTTT
>NA|NA|TRBJ2-2|TRBV2
CASSDHTGELFF
TGTGCCAGCAGCGACCATACCGGGGAGCTGTTTTTT
>NA|once|TRBJ1-2|TRBV18
CASSPPAYQMNGYTF
TGTGCCAGCTCACCACCCGCTTATCAAATGAATGGCTACACCTTC
>TRBD2|NA|TRBJ2-3|TRBV27
CASSLLASGRFTDTQYF
TGTGCCAGCAGTTTACTGGCTAGCGGGAGGTTCACAGATACGCAGTATTTT
>NA|NA|TRBJ2-1|TRBV30
CAWSAPPRLSSYNEQFF
TGTGCCTGGAGTGCCCCCCCGCGATTGAGCTCCTACAATGAGCAGTTCTTC
>TRBD1|few|TRBJ1-4|TRBV28
CASRSRQGWKLFF
TGTGCCAGCAGGTCTCGACAGGGGTGGAAACTGTTTTTT
>NA|NA|TRBJ1-1|TRBV19
CASSPTVNLNTEAFF
TGTGCCAGTAGTCCGACAGTGAATTTGAACACTGAAGCTTTCTTT
>NA|once|TRBJ2-3|TRBV2
CASSEVGTVDTQYF
TGTGCCAGCAGTGAAGTCGGGACTGTAGATACGCAGTATTTT
>TRBD2|NA|TRBJ2-1|TRBV5-1
CASSLETTSGNEQFF
TGCGCCAGCAGCTTGGAAACGACTAGCGGGAATGAGCAGTTCTTC
>NA|once|TRBJ1-1|TRBV6-6
CASTRTDIHTEAFF
TGTGCCAGCACCAGAACGGACATTCACACTGAAGCTTTCTTT
>NA|NA|TRBJ1-5|TRBV27
CASSSVGQPQHF
TGTGCCAGCAGTTCGGTCGGTCAGCCCCAGCATTTT
>NA|NA|TRBJ1-1|TRBV5-6
CASSPGVGTEAFF
TGTGCCAGCAGCCCGGGAGTAGGCACTGAAGCTTTCTTT